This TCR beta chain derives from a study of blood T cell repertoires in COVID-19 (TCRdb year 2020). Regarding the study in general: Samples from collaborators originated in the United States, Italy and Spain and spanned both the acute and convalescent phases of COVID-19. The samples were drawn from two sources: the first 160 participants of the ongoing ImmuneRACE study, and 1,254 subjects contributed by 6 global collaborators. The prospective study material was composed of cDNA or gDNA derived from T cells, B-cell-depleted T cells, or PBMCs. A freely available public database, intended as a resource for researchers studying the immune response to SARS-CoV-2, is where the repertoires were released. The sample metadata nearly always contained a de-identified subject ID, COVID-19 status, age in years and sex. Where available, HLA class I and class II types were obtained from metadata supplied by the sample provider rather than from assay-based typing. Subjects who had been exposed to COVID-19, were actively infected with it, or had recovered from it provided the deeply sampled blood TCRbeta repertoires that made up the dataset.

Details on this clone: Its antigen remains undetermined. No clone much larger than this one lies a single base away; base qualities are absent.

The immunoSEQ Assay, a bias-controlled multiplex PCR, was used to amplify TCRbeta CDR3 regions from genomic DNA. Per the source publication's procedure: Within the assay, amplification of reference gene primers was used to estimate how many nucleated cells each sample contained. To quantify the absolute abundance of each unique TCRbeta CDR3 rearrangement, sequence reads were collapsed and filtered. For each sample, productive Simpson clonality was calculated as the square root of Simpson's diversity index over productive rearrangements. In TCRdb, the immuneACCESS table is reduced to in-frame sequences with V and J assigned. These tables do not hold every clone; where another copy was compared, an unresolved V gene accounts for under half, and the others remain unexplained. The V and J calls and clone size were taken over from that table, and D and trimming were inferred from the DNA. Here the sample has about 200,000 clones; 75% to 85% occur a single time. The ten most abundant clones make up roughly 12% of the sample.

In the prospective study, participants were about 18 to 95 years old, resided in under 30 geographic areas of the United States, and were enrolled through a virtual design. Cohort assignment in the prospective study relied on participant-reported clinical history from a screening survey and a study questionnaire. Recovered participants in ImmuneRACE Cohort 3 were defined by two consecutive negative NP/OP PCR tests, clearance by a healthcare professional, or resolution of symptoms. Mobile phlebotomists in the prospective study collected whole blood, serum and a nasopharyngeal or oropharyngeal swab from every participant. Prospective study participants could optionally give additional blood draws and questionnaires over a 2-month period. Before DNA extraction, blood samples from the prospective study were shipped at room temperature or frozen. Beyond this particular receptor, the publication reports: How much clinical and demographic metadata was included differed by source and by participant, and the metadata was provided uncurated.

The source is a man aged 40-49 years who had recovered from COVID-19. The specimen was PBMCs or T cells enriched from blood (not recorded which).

Here is the DNA: TGTGCCAGCAGCTTAAAGGGACAGTTTCTCTCTGAAGCTTTCTTT. Translation gives CASSLKGQFLSEAFF. The rearrangement joined TRBV7-3 to TRBJ1-1; 7 bases in between match TRBD1. Germline trimming: 1 base from V, 6 bases from J; junction bases outside gene matches: 8. In the germline V gene, CDR1 corresponds to SGHTA and CDR2 to FQGTGA. Taken from cysteine to phenylalanine, the CDR3 has 15 residues. Only the CDR3 region is kept as DNA, spanning 45 bases read in frame from base 1.